A single sample gave rise to the 8 T cell receptor beta chains below, sequenced in a study of T cell responses to AZD1222 COVID-19 vaccine. The assay was immunoSEQ multiplex PCR, and TCRdb's table has in-frame clones only and misses some. The profile shows approximately 150,000 clones, nearly 95% of them singletons. The sequences come from peripheral blood, collected on day 0 of AZD1222 vaccination. These receptors were collected from an adult in good health.

The chain is built from TRBV28 and TRBJ2-7; D gene uncertain. The CDR3 is 12 amino acids. Trimming shortened V by 6 bases and J by 5 bases, and 11 bases separated the two germline ends. Per germline, CDR1 MDHEN and CDR2 SYDVKM. CDR3 sequence reads: CASRFGVHEQYF. The CDR3 DNA follows: TGTGCCAGCAGGTTTGGGGTCCACGAGCAGTACTTC.

The CDR3 is CASSLLGNEQYF. The DNA for the CDR3 is TGCGCCAGCAGCTTGTTAGGTAACGAGCAGTACTTC. The chain is built from TRBV5-1 and TRBJ2-7; D remains ambiguous. CDR3 length equals 12 residues. Per germline, CDR1 SGHRS and CDR2 YFSETQ. The V gene lost 1 base and the J gene lost 5 bases, with 7 bases spanning the gap.

The rearrangement uses TRBV28 and TRBJ2-4; TRBD2 matches 12 bases. CDR1 is MDHEN, CDR2 SYDVKM, per germline. Losses at the gene ends were 3 bases for V and 6 bases for J; bases not matched to a gene: 9. This CDR3 has 17 residues. The CDR3 DNA follows: TGTGCCAGCAGTTTTCATCCCAAACTAGCGGGAGGAAACATTCAGTACTTC. Its translation: CASSFHPKLAGGNIQYF.

Regarding this clone: Other DNA sequences in the same sample also yield this CDR3. The chain couples TRBV3-1 (or the pseudogene TRBV3-2) to TRBJ2-1; D ambiguous. The CDR3 is 12 residues long. Per germline, CDR1 LGHDT and CDR2 YNNKEL (reference sequence). V lost 4 bases and J lost 7, with 8 bases in between. The CDR3 protein is CASSLVGNEQFF. Written as DNA, the CDR3 is TGTGCCAGCAGCCTCGTCGGGAATGAGCAGTTCTTC.

This clone was counted once. The V and J genes are TRBV15 and TRBJ1-5; D uncertain. The V gene's germline CDR1 is LNHNV and CDR2 YYDKDF (reference sequence). Trimming cost V 4 bases and J 0 bases, with 10 bases left between them. The CDR3 has 15 residues. CDR3 loop: CATSTFEGSNQPQHF. The CDR3 coding sequence is TGTGCCACCAGCACTTTCGAAGGTAGCAATCAGCCCCAGCATTTT.

J is TRBJ1-4 and V is TRBV11-1; TRBD1 matches 8 bases. The CDR3 loop spans 15 amino acids. Germline-derived CDR1 and CDR2 are SGHAT and FQDESV (reference sequence). V dropped 5 bases and J dropped 8; count of bases not matched to a gene: 10. CDR3 residues: CASSHATGGTEKLFF. DNA of the CDR3: TGTGCCAGCAGCCACGCCACAGGGGGTACCGAAAAACTGTTTTTT.

This chain links TRBV2 with TRBJ1-2, with D tentatively TRBD1 (5 bases). Germline CDR1 is SNHLY and CDR2 is FYNNEI. Trimming took off 11 bases at V and 8 bases at J, with 21 bases between the two ends. The CDR3 contains 13 residues. The CDR3 reads CAANRRSQRGYTF. The CDR3 DNA reads TGTGCCGCCAACAGGAGAAGTCAGAGGGGCTACACCTTC. Combining the CDR3 with reference TRBV2 and TRBJ1-2 gives the whole variable domain EPEVTQTPSHQVTQMGQEVILRCVPISNHLYFYWYRQILGQKVEFLVSFYNNEISEKSEIFDDQFSVERPDGSNFTLKIRSTKLEDSAMYFCAANRRSQRGYTFGSGTRLTVV.

This clone appeared a single time. J is TRBJ1-2 and V is TRBV3-1 (or the pseudogene TRBV3-2); perhaps TRBD1 as D (6 bases). Germline V CDR1 and CDR2: LGHDT, YNNKEL (reference sequence). V was clipped by 4 bases and J by 4 bases, with 13 bases between them. CDR3 length: 14 amino acids. The CDR3 region is CASSPLQGLYGYTF. The DNA of the CDR3 is TGTGCCAGCAGCCCCTTACAGGGCCTCTATGGCTACACCTTC.